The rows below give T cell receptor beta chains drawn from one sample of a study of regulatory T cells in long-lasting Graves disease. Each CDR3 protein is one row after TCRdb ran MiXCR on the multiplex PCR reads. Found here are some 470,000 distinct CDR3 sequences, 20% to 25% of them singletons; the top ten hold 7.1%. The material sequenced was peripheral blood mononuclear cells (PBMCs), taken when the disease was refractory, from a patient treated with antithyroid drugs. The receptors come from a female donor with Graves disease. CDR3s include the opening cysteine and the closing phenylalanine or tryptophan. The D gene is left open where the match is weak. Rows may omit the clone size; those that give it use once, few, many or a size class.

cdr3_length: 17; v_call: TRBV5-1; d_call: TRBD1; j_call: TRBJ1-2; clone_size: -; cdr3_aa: CASSLVSGTGDFYGYTF; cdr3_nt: TGCGCCAGCAGCTTGGTCTCCGGGACAGGGGATTTCTATGGCTACACCTTC
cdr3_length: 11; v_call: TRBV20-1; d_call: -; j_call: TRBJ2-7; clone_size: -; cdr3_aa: CSARHSYEQYF; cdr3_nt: TGCAGTGCTAGACACTCCTACGAGCAGTACTTC
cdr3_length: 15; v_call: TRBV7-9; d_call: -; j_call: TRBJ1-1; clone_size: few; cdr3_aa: CASSFGSDRSTEAFF; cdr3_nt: TGTGCCAGCAGCTTTGGCAGCGACAGGAGCACTGAAGCTTTCTTT
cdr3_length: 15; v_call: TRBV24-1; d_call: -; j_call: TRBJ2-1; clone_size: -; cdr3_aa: CATSDPAGQAVEQFF; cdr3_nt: TGTGCCACCAGTGACCCAGCGGGACAAGCGGTTGAGCAGTTCTTC
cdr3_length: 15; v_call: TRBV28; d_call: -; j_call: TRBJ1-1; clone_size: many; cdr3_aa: CASTPAREANTEAFF; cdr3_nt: TGTGCCAGCACGCCCGCAAGGGAAGCGAACACTGAAGCTTTCTTT
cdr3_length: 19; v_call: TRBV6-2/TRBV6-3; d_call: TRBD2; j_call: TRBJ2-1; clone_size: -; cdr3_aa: CASSNETPGLAGSRYEQFF; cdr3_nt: TGTGCCAGCAGCAATGAAACCCCGGGACTAGCGGGAAGCCGGTATGAGCAGTTCTTC
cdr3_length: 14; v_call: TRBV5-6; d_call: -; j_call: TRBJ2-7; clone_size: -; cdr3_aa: CASSLRDIAYEQYF; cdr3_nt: TGTGCCAGCAGCTTGAGGGACATAGCCTACGAGCAGTACTTC
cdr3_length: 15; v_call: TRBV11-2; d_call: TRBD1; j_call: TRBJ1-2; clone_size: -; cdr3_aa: CASGPGQGSIDGYTF; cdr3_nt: TGTGCCAGCGGCCCGGGACAGGGGTCCATTGATGGCTACACCTTC
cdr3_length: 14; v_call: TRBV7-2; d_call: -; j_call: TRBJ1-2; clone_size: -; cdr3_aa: CASSPREGGYGYTF; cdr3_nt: TGTGCCAGCAGCCCCCGCGAGGGGGGCTATGGCTACACCTTC
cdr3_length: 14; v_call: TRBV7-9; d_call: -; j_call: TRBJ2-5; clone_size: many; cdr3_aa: CASSLGQLQETQYF; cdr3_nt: TGTGCCAGCAGCTTAGGCCAGCTCCAAGAGACCCAGTACTTC
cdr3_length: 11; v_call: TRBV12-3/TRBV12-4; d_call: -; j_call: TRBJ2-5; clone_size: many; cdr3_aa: CASSTEETQYF; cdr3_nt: TGTGCCAGCAGCACAGAAGAGACCCAGTACTTC
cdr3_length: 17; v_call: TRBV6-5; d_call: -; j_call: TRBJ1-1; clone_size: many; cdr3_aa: CASSYYLGPDMNAEAFF; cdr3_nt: TGTGCCAGCAGTTACTATTTGGGCCCCGATATGAACGCTGAAGCTTTCTTT
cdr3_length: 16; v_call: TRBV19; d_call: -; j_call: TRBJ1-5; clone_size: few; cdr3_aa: CASSMTAYYSNQPQHF; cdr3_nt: TGTGCCAGTAGTATGACGGCGTACTATAGCAATCAGCCCCAGCATTTT
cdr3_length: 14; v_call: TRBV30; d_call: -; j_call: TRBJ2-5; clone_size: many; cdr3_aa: CAWTRGLAQETQYF; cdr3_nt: TGTGCCTGGACCCGGGGACTGGCCCAAGAGACCCAGTACTTC
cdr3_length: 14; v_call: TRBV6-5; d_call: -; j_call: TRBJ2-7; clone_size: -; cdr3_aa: CASSSRVSSYEQYF; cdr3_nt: TGTGCCAGCAGTTCCCGGGTTTCCTCCTACGAGCAGTACTTC
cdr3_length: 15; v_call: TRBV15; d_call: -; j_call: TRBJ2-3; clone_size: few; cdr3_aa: CATSRPQSSTDTQYF; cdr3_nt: TGTGCCACCAGTAGACCTCAATCTAGCACAGATACGCAGTATTTT
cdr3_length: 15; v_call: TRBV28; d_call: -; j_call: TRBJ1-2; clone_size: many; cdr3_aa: CASSLYSGIAHGYTF; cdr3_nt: TGTGCCAGCAGTTTATACTCAGGGATTGCTCATGGCTACACCTTC
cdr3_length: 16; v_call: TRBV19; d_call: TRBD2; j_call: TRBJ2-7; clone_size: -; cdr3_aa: CASSMVLAGASGEQYF; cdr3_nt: TGTGCCAGTAGTATGGTTCTAGCGGGAGCATCAGGCGAGCAGTACTTC
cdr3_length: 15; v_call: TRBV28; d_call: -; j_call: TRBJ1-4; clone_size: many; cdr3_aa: CASSPHGPTNEKLFF; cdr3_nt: TGTGCCAGCAGCCCCCACGGACCAACTAATGAAAAACTGTTTTTT
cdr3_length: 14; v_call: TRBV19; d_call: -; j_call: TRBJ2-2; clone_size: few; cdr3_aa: CASSISVDTGELFF; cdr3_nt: TGTGCCAGTAGTATAAGTGTCGACACCGGGGAGCTGTTTTTT
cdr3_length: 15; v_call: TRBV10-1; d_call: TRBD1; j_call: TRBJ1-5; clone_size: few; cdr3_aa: CASRRQGGNNQPQHF; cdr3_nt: TGCGCCAGCAGGAGACAGGGAGGTAACAATCAGCCCCAGCATTTT
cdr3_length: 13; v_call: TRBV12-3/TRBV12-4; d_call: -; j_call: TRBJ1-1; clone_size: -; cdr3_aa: CASRGRALLEAFF; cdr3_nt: TGTGCCAGCAGGGGGAGGGCCCTCTTGGAAGCTTTCTTT
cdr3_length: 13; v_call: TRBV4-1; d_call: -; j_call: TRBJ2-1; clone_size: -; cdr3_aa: CASSLRTGNEQFF; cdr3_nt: TGCGCCAGCAGCCTCAGGACGGGCAATGAGCAGTTCTTC
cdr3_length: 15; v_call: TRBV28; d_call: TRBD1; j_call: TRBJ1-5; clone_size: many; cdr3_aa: CASTGEGRGTQPQHF; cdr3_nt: TGTGCCAGCACCGGGGAGGGCAGGGGGACTCAGCCCCAGCATTTT
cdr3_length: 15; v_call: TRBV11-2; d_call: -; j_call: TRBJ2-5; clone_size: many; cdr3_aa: CASSLGPQREETQYF; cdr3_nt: TGTGCCAGCAGCCTGGGGCCTCAGCGAGAAGAGACCCAGTACTTC
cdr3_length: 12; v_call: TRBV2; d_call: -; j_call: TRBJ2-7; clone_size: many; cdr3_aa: CASLRDAYEQYF; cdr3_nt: TGTGCCAGCCTCCGGGACGCCTACGAGCAGTACTTC
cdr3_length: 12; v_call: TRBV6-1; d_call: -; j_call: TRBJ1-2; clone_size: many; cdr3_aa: CASSRGGNGYTF; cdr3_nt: TGTGCCAGCAGTCGCGGGGGAAATGGCTACACCTTC
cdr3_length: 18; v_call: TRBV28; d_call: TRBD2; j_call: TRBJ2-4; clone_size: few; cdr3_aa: CASRAGLAGVSAKNIQYF; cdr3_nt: TGTGCCAGCCGCGCGGGGCTAGCGGGAGTATCGGCCAAAAACATTCAGTACTTC
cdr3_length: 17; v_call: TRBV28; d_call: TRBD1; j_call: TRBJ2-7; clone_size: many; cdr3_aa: CASSFDRETILSYEQYF; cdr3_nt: TGTGCCAGCAGTTTCGACAGGGAGACGATTCTCTCCTACGAGCAGTACTTC
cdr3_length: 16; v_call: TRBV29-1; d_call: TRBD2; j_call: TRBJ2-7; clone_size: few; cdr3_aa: CSVEDPIAGARSEQYF; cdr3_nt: TGCAGCGTTGAAGACCCCATAGCGGGAGCGCGCAGCGAGCAGTACTTC
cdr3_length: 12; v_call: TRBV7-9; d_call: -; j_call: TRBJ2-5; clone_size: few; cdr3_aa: CANAQGQETQYF; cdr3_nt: TGTGCCAACGCGCAGGGGCAAGAGACCCAGTACTTC
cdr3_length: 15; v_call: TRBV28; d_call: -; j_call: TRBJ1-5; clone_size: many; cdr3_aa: CASSSGGTPKQPQHF; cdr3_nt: TGTGCCAGCAGTTCGGGGGGAACACCCAAACAGCCCCAGCATTTT
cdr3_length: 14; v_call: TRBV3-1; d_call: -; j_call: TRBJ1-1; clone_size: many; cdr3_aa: CASSQGGGLTEAFF; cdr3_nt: TGTGCCAGCAGCCAAGGAGGAGGGTTGACTGAAGCTTTCTTT
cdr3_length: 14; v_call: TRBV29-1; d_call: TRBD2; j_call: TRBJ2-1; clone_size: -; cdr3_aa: CSGGLAGTYNEQFF; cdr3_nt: TGCAGCGGTGGACTAGCGGGAACCTACAATGAGCAGTTCTTC
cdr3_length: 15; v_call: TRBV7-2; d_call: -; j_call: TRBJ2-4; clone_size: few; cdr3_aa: CASSSRDLAKNIQYF; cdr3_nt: TGTGCCAGCAGCTCCAGGGATTTGGCCAAAAACATTCAGTACTTC
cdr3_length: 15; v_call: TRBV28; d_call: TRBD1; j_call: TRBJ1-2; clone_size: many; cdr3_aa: CASSPGTGGLYGYTF; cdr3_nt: TGTGCCAGCAGTCCGGGGACAGGGGGTCTCTATGGCTACACCTTC
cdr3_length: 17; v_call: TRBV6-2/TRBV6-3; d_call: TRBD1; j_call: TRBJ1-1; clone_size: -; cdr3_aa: CASSPGQGDLWATEAFF; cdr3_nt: TGTGCCAGCAGCCCGGGACAGGGTGATTTATGGGCCACTGAAGCTTTCTTT
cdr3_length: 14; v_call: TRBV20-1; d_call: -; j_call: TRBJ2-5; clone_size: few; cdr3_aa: CSAILGAGQETQYF; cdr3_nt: TGCAGTGCTATCCTGGGGGCAGGCCAAGAGACCCAGTACTTC
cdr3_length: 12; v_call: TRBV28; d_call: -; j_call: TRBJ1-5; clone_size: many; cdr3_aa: CASREGGQPQHF; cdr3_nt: TGTGCCAGCAGGGAGGGGGGACAGCCCCAGCATTTT
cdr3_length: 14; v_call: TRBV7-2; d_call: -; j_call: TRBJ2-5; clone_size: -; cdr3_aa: CASSSSPHQETQYF; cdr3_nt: TGTGCCAGCAGCTCGTCCCCCCACCAAGAGACCCAGTACTTC
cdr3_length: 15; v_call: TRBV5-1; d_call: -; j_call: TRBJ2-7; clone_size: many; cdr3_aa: CASSLTPGADIEQYF; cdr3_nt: TGCGCCAGCAGCTTGACGCCAGGGGCTGATATCGAGCAGTACTTC
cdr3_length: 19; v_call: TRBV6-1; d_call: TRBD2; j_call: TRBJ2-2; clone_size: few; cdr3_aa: CASSPGTSGSLANTGELFF; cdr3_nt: TGTGCCAGCAGTCCCGGGACTAGCGGGAGTTTGGCGAACACCGGGGAGCTGTTTTTT
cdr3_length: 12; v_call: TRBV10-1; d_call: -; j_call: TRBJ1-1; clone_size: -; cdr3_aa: CASSESLAEAFF; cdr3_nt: TGCGCCAGCAGTGAGTCGCTCGCTGAAGCTTTCTTT
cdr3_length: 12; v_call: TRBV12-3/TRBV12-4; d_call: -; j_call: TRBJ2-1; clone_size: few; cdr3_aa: CASSSQTNEQFF; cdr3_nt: TGTGCCAGCAGTTCCCAGACCAATGAGCAGTTCTTC
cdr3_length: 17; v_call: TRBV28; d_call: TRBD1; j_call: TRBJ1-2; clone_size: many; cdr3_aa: CASSAFRTGGIAYGYTF; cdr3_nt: TGTGCCAGCAGTGCTTTCCGGACAGGCGGCATCGCATATGGCTACACCTTC
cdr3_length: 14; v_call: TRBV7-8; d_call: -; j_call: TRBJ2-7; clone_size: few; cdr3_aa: CASMWQPGLREQYF; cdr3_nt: TGTGCCAGCATGTGGCAACCCGGGCTACGGGAGCAGTACTTC
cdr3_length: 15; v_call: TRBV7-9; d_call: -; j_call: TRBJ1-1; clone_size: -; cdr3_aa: CASSLAPGESAEAFF; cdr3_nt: TGTGCCAGCAGCTTAGCCCCGGGTGAGAGTGCTGAAGCTTTCTTT
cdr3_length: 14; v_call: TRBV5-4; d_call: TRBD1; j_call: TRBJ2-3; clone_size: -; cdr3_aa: CASSWGQDTDTQYF; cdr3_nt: TGTGCCAGCAGCTGGGGACAGGACACAGATACGCAGTATTTT